This T cell receptor (beta chain) was recovered during a study of OX40 agonist ivuxolimab in advanced cancers. As for the study in general: Earlier anti-PD-1, anti-PD-L1 or anti-CTLA-4 therapy was permitted; around 40% had received some. Among those treated, three patients had partial responses, one with hepatocellular carcinoma and two with cutaneous melanoma.

TCRdb's table, derived via immunoSEQ multiplex PCR, lists solely in-frame clones and lacks some. The sample shows about 64,000 clones, about four fifths of them seen only once. With respect to this clone: Its specificity is not known.

Study-wide findings and caveats: Dosing at 0.1 to 3.0 mg/kg was accompanied by clonal expansion of CD4+ and CD8+ blood T cells by week 6.

The TCR originated in an adult with an advanced solid tumor such as melanoma, head and neck, liver or kidney cancer. The sequences come from CD4+ or CD8+ T cells sorted from blood, collected in a trial of the OX40 agonist ivuxolimab.

The CDR3 region is CASSLGGPGDEQYF. The CDR3 bases are TGTGCCAGCAGTCTGGGGGGACCCGGCGACGAGCAGTACTTC. The chain recombines TRBV7-8 with TRBJ2-7, with D possibly being TRBD2 (6 bases). Deletions cut 6 bases from V and 5 bases from J, with 17 bases between. The CDR3 extends over 14 amino acids. Germline values: CDR1 SGHVS, CDR2 FQNEAQ.